These T cell receptor beta chains were read from a single sample in a study of cytomegalovirus exposure and HLA in healthy donors. Profiling relied on immunoSEQ multiplex PCR, and the TCRdb table lists in-frame clones only, not all of them. The sample lists about 120,000 clones, roughly 79% occurring once. Sequenced material: PBMCs. These receptors all stem from a middle-aged woman in good health and CMV-seronegative. The CDR3 runs from the conserved cysteine through the conserved F or W. The order of the fields is CDR3 length, clone size, D gene, J gene, V gene, CDR3 DNA, CDR3 protein. The D gene is left open where the match is weak. A clone size is listed for some rows: how often the clone was seen (once, few, many), or a class if it is expanded.

len: 21
abundance: .
d_gene: TRBD2
j_gene: TRBJ2-5
v_gene: TRBV28
CDR3nt: TGTGCCAGCAGGCCCGAACTGGGGGGGCGCGGGACTAGCGGGGAGGGAGAGACCCAGTACTTC
CDR3aa: CASRPELGGRGTSGEGETQYF

len: 14
abundance: .
d_gene: .
j_gene: TRBJ1-1
v_gene: TRBV9
CDR3nt: TGTGCCAGCAGTTATACAGGGCGGGACACTGAAGCTTTCTTT
CDR3aa: CASSYTGRDTEAFF

len: 14
abundance: few
d_gene: TRBD1
j_gene: TRBJ1-1
v_gene: TRBV10-2
CDR3nt: TGCGCCAGTAAGACAGGGACCATGAACACTGAAGCTTTCTTT
CDR3aa: CASKTGTMNTEAFF

len: 15
abundance: once
d_gene: .
j_gene: TRBJ2-2
v_gene: TRBV25-1
CDR3nt: TGTGCCAGCAGTACACCGGGACAGAACACCGGGGAGCTGTTTTTT
CDR3aa: CASSTPGQNTGELFF

len: 15
abundance: .
d_gene: .
j_gene: TRBJ2-1
v_gene: TRBV4-2
CDR3nt: TGTGCCAGCAGTCCACAGGGTAACTCCTACAATGAGCAGTTCTTC
CDR3aa: CASSPQGNSYNEQFF

len: 15
abundance: .
d_gene: .
j_gene: TRBJ1-1
v_gene: TRBV7-8
CDR3nt: TGTGCCAGCAGCGAACCGGACAGTGTGAACACTGAAGCTTTCTTT
CDR3aa: CASSEPDSVNTEAFF

len: 16
abundance: .
d_gene: TRBD2
j_gene: TRBJ2-5
v_gene: TRBV25-1
CDR3nt: TGTGCCAGCAGTGAATTGGGGCTAGCGGGAGGAGAGACCCAGTACTTC
CDR3aa: CASSELGLAGGETQYF

len: 16
abundance: .
d_gene: .
j_gene: TRBJ1-3
v_gene: TRBV5-6
CDR3nt: TGTGCCAGCAGCCGATCAGGGTTCGGGAGCGGAAACACCATATATTTT
CDR3aa: CASSRSGFGSGNTIYF

len: 13
abundance: .
d_gene: .
j_gene: TRBJ1-1
v_gene: TRBV18
CDR3nt: TGTGCCAGCTCACCTAGTTCGGAGGGTGAAGCTTTCTTT
CDR3aa: CASSPSSEGEAFF

len: 15
abundance: .
d_gene: .
j_gene: TRBJ2-5
v_gene: TRBV28
CDR3nt: TGTGCCAGCAGTTTTCCCAGATCAAACAGGGAGACCCAGTACTTC
CDR3aa: CASSFPRSNRETQYF

len: 15
abundance: .
d_gene: TRBD2
j_gene: TRBJ2-1
v_gene: TRBV7-2
CDR3nt: TGTGCCAGCAGTGGGAGGCTAGCGGGAGATCTTGAGCAGTTCTTC
CDR3aa: CASSGRLAGDLEQFF

len: 16
abundance: once
d_gene: TRBD2
j_gene: TRBJ2-1
v_gene: TRBV5-4
CDR3nt: TGTGCCATTCAAACGGGCCTAGCGGGAGTTACAGATGAGCAGTTCTTC
CDR3aa: CAIQTGLAGVTDEQFF

len: 14
abundance: .
d_gene: .
j_gene: TRBJ2-1
v_gene: TRBV27
CDR3nt: TGTGCCAGCAGTTTCAGGGGTGTATACAATGAGCAGTTCTTC
CDR3aa: CASSFRGVYNEQFF

len: 16
abundance: .
d_gene: .
j_gene: TRBJ1-5
v_gene: TRBV19
CDR3nt: TGTGCCAGTAGTATTGAAGGGGCAGGTAGCAATCAGCCCCAGCATTTT
CDR3aa: CASSIEGAGSNQPQHF

len: 16
abundance: .
d_gene: TRBD2
j_gene: TRBJ2-5
v_gene: TRBV7-3
CDR3nt: TGTGCCAGCAGCTTAGTTAGCGGGGGGGCAATTGAGACCCAGTACTTC
CDR3aa: CASSLVSGGAIETQYF

len: 13
abundance: .
d_gene: .
j_gene: TRBJ2-7
v_gene: TRBV6-6
CDR3nt: TGTGCCAGCACGACCACGGACAGCTACGAGCAGTACTTC
CDR3aa: CASTTTDSYEQYF

len: 15
abundance: .
d_gene: .
j_gene: TRBJ2-2
v_gene: TRBV6-5
CDR3nt: TGTGCCAGCAGAGGACATTTTGCGAACACCGGGGAGCTGTTTTTT
CDR3aa: CASRGHFANTGELFF

len: 14
abundance: .
d_gene: TRBD1
j_gene: TRBJ2-7
v_gene: TRBV5-6
CDR3nt: TGTGCCAGCAGCTTTTGGGACAGGGCCTACGAGCAGTACTTC
CDR3aa: CASSFWDRAYEQYF

len: 16
abundance: .
d_gene: .
j_gene: TRBJ1-2
v_gene: TRBV11-2
CDR3nt: TGTGCCAGCACAATTGGCACGGGACTGAGGAACTATGGCTACACCTTC
CDR3aa: CASTIGTGLRNYGYTF

len: 18
abundance: .
d_gene: TRBD1
j_gene: TRBJ1-3
v_gene: TRBV10-3
CDR3nt: TGTGCCATCAGCCCAACCGCGGGACAGCAAGGGACGGGAAACACCATATATTTT
CDR3aa: CAISPTAGQQGTGNTIYF

len: 14
abundance: .
d_gene: TRBD2
j_gene: TRBJ2-1
v_gene: TRBV2
CDR3nt: TGTGCCAGCAGTGGACCGGGACTATCAAATGAGCAGTTCTTC
CDR3aa: CASSGPGLSNEQFF

len: 15
abundance: .
d_gene: TRBD1
j_gene: TRBJ2-2
v_gene: TRBV29-1
CDR3nt: TGCAGCGCTGGGGCTTTGACAGGGGGAGCCGGGGAGCTGTTTTTT
CDR3aa: CSAGALTGGAGELFF

len: 15
abundance: .
d_gene: TRBD1
j_gene: TRBJ1-6
v_gene: TRBV7-3
CDR3nt: TGTGCCAGCAGCCCTGGGACAGGGCTGAATTCACCCCTCCACTTT
CDR3aa: CASSPGTGLNSPLHF

len: 15
abundance: .
d_gene: TRBD1
j_gene: TRBJ2-7
v_gene: TRBV4-3
CDR3nt: TGCGCCAGCAGCCAAGACGGGACAGACTCCTACGAGCAGTACTTC
CDR3aa: CASSQDGTDSYEQYF

len: 14
abundance: .
d_gene: .
j_gene: TRBJ2-7
v_gene: TRBV15
CDR3nt: TGTGCCACCAGCAGAGAGCTGTCAGCCTACGAGCAGTACTTC
CDR3aa: CATSRELSAYEQYF

len: 13
abundance: .
d_gene: .
j_gene: TRBJ1-2
v_gene: TRBV10-2
CDR3nt: TGCGCCAGCAGTGTCACAGATAACTATGGCTACACCTTC
CDR3aa: CASSVTDNYGYTF

len: 14
abundance: .
d_gene: .
j_gene: TRBJ2-7
v_gene: TRBV2
CDR3nt: TGTGCCAGCAGGAATCCCAGCAGGGGTGGCGAGCAGTACTTC
CDR3aa: CASRNPSRGGEQYF

len: 13
abundance: .
d_gene: .
j_gene: TRBJ2-7
v_gene: TRBV6-1
CDR3nt: TGTGCCAGCAGCCGTAGCGGCAGCTACGAGCAGTACTTC
CDR3aa: CASSRSGSYEQYF

len: 17
abundance: .
d_gene: TRBD1
j_gene: TRBJ2-1
v_gene: TRBV28
CDR3nt: TGTGCCAGCTGGGACAGGGGGAGAAAGAGCTCCTACAATGAGCAGTTCTTC
CDR3aa: CASWDRGRKSSYNEQFF

len: 15
abundance: .
d_gene: .
j_gene: TRBJ1-2
v_gene: TRBV9
CDR3nt: TGTGCCAGCAGCGTAGGCGAGGTTCGTAACTATGGCTACACCTTC
CDR3aa: CASSVGEVRNYGYTF

len: 13
abundance: .
d_gene: .
j_gene: TRBJ1-2
v_gene: TRBV7-6
CDR3nt: TGTGCCAGCAGCTTTAGTGGGGGGTATGGCTACACCTTC
CDR3aa: CASSFSGGYGYTF

len: 13
abundance: .
d_gene: .
j_gene: TRBJ2-5
v_gene: TRBV6-1
CDR3nt: TGTGCCAGCACTTTCGCAGTGGGCGAGACCCAGTACTTC
CDR3aa: CASTFAVGETQYF

len: 14
abundance: .
d_gene: .
j_gene: TRBJ1-2
v_gene: TRBV7-2
CDR3nt: TGTGCCAGCAGCCCATTTGCCGGGGGGAGTGGCTACACCTTC
CDR3aa: CASSPFAGGSGYTF

len: 14
abundance: few
d_gene: .
j_gene: TRBJ2-3
v_gene: TRBV5-6
CDR3nt: TGTGCCAGCAGCTTTCTAGGGGGGGCAGATACGCAGTATTTT
CDR3aa: CASSFLGGADTQYF

len: 13
abundance: .
d_gene: .
j_gene: TRBJ1-2
v_gene: TRBV29-1
CDR3nt: TGCAGCGTTGAGATTTTAGGAGCTAGTGGCTACACCTTC
CDR3aa: CSVEILGASGYTF

len: 18
abundance: .
d_gene: TRBD1
j_gene: TRBJ2-1
v_gene: TRBV2
CDR3nt: TGTGCCAGCAGTTACCGGGACAGGGGCCCTTACGGTGGCAATGAGCAGTTCTTC
CDR3aa: CASSYRDRGPYGGNEQFF

len: 19
abundance: .
d_gene: .
j_gene: TRBJ2-1
v_gene: TRBV18
CDR3nt: TGTGCCAGCTCACCACGGGAGGTAATTAGGGACAGACTGAACAATGAGCAGTTCTTC
CDR3aa: CASSPREVIRDRLNNEQFF

len: 13
abundance: .
d_gene: .
j_gene: TRBJ2-2
v_gene: TRBV10-3
CDR3nt: TGTGCCATCAGTGGGGGCACCACCGGGGAGCTGTTTTTT
CDR3aa: CAISGGTTGELFF

len: 15
abundance: .
d_gene: TRBD2
j_gene: TRBJ2-5
v_gene: TRBV25-1
CDR3nt: TGTGCCAGCAGTGACCCGGGACTAGCGGTAGAGACCCAGTACTTC
CDR3aa: CASSDPGLAVETQYF

len: 19
abundance: .
d_gene: TRBD2
j_gene: TRBJ2-3
v_gene: TRBV13
CDR3nt: TGTGCCAGCAGCCTACTAGCGGGGGGGCCTGAAAAGAGCACAGATACGCAGTATTTT
CDR3aa: CASSLLAGGPEKSTDTQYF

len: 15
abundance: .
d_gene: .
j_gene: TRBJ1-1
v_gene: TRBV5-4
CDR3nt: TGTGCCAGCAGCTTGGGGCTGGGAGGGTACACTGAAGCTTTCTTT
CDR3aa: CASSLGLGGYTEAFF

len: 13
abundance: .
d_gene: .
j_gene: TRBJ2-3
v_gene: TRBV2
CDR3nt: TGTGCCAGCAGCCCGCTTCTAGAAGATACGCAGTATTTT
CDR3aa: CASSPLLEDTQYF

len: 16
abundance: .
d_gene: TRBD2
j_gene: TRBJ2-3
v_gene: TRBV2
CDR3nt: TGTGCCAGCAGTTCCGGACTAGCGGGGAGCACAGATACGCAGTATTTT
CDR3aa: CASSSGLAGSTDTQYF

len: 15
abundance: .
d_gene: TRBD1
j_gene: TRBJ2-3
v_gene: TRBV7-9
CDR3nt: TGTGCCAGCAGCTTAGGGACAGGGGTAGGAGATACGCAGTATTTT
CDR3aa: CASSLGTGVGDTQYF

len: 16
abundance: .
d_gene: .
j_gene: TRBJ2-3
v_gene: TRBV2
CDR3nt: TGTGCCAGCAGTGAAATTCGTCCAGGTAGCACAGATACGCAGTATTTT
CDR3aa: CASSEIRPGSTDTQYF

len: 14
abundance: .
d_gene: TRBD1
j_gene: TRBJ1-1
v_gene: TRBV5-6
CDR3nt: TGTGCCAGCAGCCGGACAGGGGGGAACACTGAAGCTTTCTTT
CDR3aa: CASSRTGGNTEAFF

len: 14
abundance: .
d_gene: TRBD1
j_gene: TRBJ1-1
v_gene: TRBV18
CDR3nt: TGTGCCAGCTCACCACTCCAGGGGGACACTGAAGCTTTCTTT
CDR3aa: CASSPLQGDTEAFF

len: 12
abundance: .
d_gene: TRBD1
j_gene: TRBJ1-2
v_gene: TRBV14
CDR3nt: TGTGCCAGCAGCCCGGGACAGTATGGCTACACCTTC
CDR3aa: CASSPGQYGYTF

len: 16
abundance: .
d_gene: .
j_gene: TRBJ1-4
v_gene: TRBV27
CDR3nt: TGTGCCAGCAGTTTCTCCTCTTTACAGGGTTGGGAAAAACTGTTTTTT
CDR3aa: CASSFSSLQGWEKLFF

len: 15
abundance: .
d_gene: TRBD2
j_gene: TRBJ2-7
v_gene: TRBV28
CDR3nt: TGTGCCAGCAGACCGCGGGGGTTCTGGTCCTACGAGCAGTACTTC
CDR3aa: CASRPRGFWSYEQYF

len: 17
abundance: .
d_gene: TRBD2
j_gene: TRBJ2-2
v_gene: TRBV4-3
CDR3nt: TGCGCCAGCAGCCAAGAGTCGGTAGCGGGAGAGAGCGGGGAGCTGTTTTTT
CDR3aa: CASSQESVAGESGELFF

len: 18
abundance: .
d_gene: TRBD1
j_gene: TRBJ1-1
v_gene: TRBV5-4
CDR3nt: TGTGCCAGCAGCTTGGTGAGTCGGACAGGAGGAATGAACACTGAAGCTTTCTTT
CDR3aa: CASSLVSRTGGMNTEAFF

len: 11
abundance: few
d_gene: .
j_gene: TRBJ1-2
v_gene: TRBV6-1
CDR3nt: TGTGCCATCATCGACACGGTGTGGTACACCTTC
CDR3aa: CAIIDTVWYTF